This T cell receptor (beta chain) was obtained from a study of spatial heterogeneity in lung cancer (dated by TCRdb to between 2019 and 2020). In terms of the full investigation: More beta-chain than alpha-chain transcripts were consistently detected, likely reflecting higher beta-chain transcript abundance. In tumor regions, TCR transcript counts showed a strong correlation with a T cell transcriptional module score derived from matched bulk RNA-seq. In the raw uncorrected reads, each unique combination of TCR and UMI appeared on average more than ten times. TCR alpha and beta repertoires were quantitatively compared across multiple tumor regions, matched nontumor lung and blood in non-small cell lung cancer. The study linked features of the TCR repertoire to counts of nonsynonymous mutations, which were determined by whole-exome sequencing of tumor tissue. At surgery, hundreds of tumor regions, approximately 64 matched nontumor lung samples and 56 PBMC samples were TCR-sequenced for both alpha and beta chains. General study outcomes and caveats: The count of ubiquitous expanded TCRs correlated with the count of ubiquitous nonsynonymous mutations, and the count of regional expanded TCRs correlated with the count of regional nonsynonymous mutations. TCR-seq coverage of tumor T cells was estimated to be only roughly 7% for alpha chains and about 13% for beta chains. The tumor nonsynonymous mutation count correlated with the number of expanded alpha and beta TCRs within the tumor. Confirming at a functional level the hypothesis that regional TCRs recognize regional mutations was considered to require additional single-cell paired TCR alpha and beta sequencing.

Looking up the germline V gene (reference sequence) yields CDR1 MNHNY and CDR2 SVGAGI. Trimming removed 2 bases from V and 4 bases from J; the gene matches leave 13 bases unexplained. From cysteine to phenylalanine, the CDR3 is 17 amino acids long. Of the read, only the CDR3 DNA is kept; its 51 bases are in frame from base 1. This clonotype has ten or more counts. It has no known antigen specificity. Base qualities are not at hand, and no much larger clone is one base apart. This beta chain turned up in a library designed for alpha chains; as an off-target read, its abundance says little. Preparation of the library involved 5' RACE. The sample was run on a NextSeq 500. In the TCR library protocol, a unique molecular identifier was attached to each TCR cDNA molecule so that PCR and sequencing errors could be corrected. In the original analysis: Decombinator tools were used for TCR identification, UMI-based error correction and CDR3 extraction. Expanded TCRs were defined as those above a frequency of 2 per 1,000, corresponding to the top 1% of the tumor frequency distribution. Expanded tumor TCRs were classed as regional if statistically deemed absent (corrected P<0.05) from at least one tumor region, otherwise ubiquitous. Each repertoire was subsampled 100 times to 5,000 TCRs, after which Renyi diversity was computed with the R vegan package. To build CDR3 similarity networks, amino acid triplet string-kernel similarity was used, and CDR3s were connected when their pairwise similarity was above 0.82. TCRdb trimmed public reads at Q25 via fastp, called clones via MiXCR and kept in-frame beta chains. Rows are unified per CDR3 protein, each entry keeping the most common DNA and genes. TCRdb's processing, not the authors' own work, is the source of the V and J calls. The sample profile shows 9,500 or so distinct CDR3 sequences; 10% to 15% of them were found once. In total, the top ten clones hold about 11% of the sample.

What the time point label conveys for this sample: sample taken at primary tumor resection. The donors were fewer than 90 patients from the lung TRACERx cohort who had early-stage, untreated non-small cell lung cancer. For TCR sequencing, whole RNA was extracted from tumor and nontumor lung tissue, or from cryopreserved PBMC samples, and no cell sorting was done. Patients were selected for TCR sequencing only if sufficient RNA was available from at least two tumor regions. A lung pathologist reviewed the tumor and adjacent nontumor lung specimens before the specimens were selected. The origin of this receptor is a male donor with early-stage non-small cell lung cancer. This chain is built from TRBV6-6 and TRBJ1-1; 7 bases in between match TRBD1. The source was lung tumor tissue, collected at surgery. The DNA reads as follows: TGTGCCAGCAGTTACCCTAGACAGGGCTCCTCCCGCACTGAAGCTTTCTTT. Translated, this is CASSYPRQGSSRTEAFF.